Each of the 16 T cell receptor beta chains below was sequenced from the same sample in a study of CD8 T cells in Susac syndrome. Random hexamers were used to reverse transcribe an amount of roughly 0.5 to 1 ug RNA. A single record per CDR3 protein comes from TCRdb applying MiXCR to the immunoSEQ multiplex PCR reads. The sample records 120,000 to 150,000 distinct CDR3 sequences, 90% to 95% being singletons. The sequenced material came from CD8+ T cells from PBMCs. The receptors here all came from a human donor in good health.

The gene calls are TRBV24-1 and TRBJ2-5; 8 bases line up with TRBD1. Per germline, CDR1 KGHDR and CDR2 SFDVKD. With 5 bases clipped from V and 2 bases from J, the junction kept 15 bases outside the gene matches. This CDR3 has 18 amino acids. The CDR3 DNA reads TGTGCCACCAGTGGAGGGGGGCAGGGGGCTGGTTGGCAAGAGACCCAGTACTTC. It translates to CATSGGGQGAGWQETQYF.

This rearrangement joins TRBV19 to TRBJ2-7; D not resolved. The CDR3 spans 12 residues. CDR1 and CDR2 (germline): LNHDA, SQIVND (reference sequence). V gave up 7 bases and J gave up 6 bases, with 13 bases separating them. CDR3 nucleotides: TGTGCCAGTATCGGCACTGACGCCGAGCAGTACTTC. Protein sequence: CASIGTDAEQYF.

V is TRBV27 and J is TRBJ2-1; 7 nucleotides line up with TRBD2. J gave up 6 bases and V 3 bases, and 5 bases lay outside the gene matches. Per germline, CDR1 MNHEY and CDR2 SMNVEV (reference sequence). CDR3 size: 14 residues. In DNA form, the CDR3 reads TGTGCCAGCAGTTTCGGCGGGAGCCTCAATGAGCAGTTCTTC. Translated: CASSFGGSLNEQFF.

The V gene is TRBV2, the J gene TRBJ2-7; weak D call: TRBD1 (5 bases). V lost 3 bases to trimming and J lost 0 bases, with 9 bases between them. Germline V gene sequence: CDR1 SNHLY, CDR2 FYNNEI. This CDR3 comprises 14 residues. The CDR3 DNA sequence: TGTGCCAGCAGTGATGTTCAGGGCTCCTACGAGCAGTACTTC. As protein: CASSDVQGSYEQYF. The full variable domain, rest sourced from reference TRBV2 and TRBJ2-7, is EPEVTQTPSHQVTQMGQEVILRCVPISNHLYFYWYRQILGQKVEFLVSFYNNEISEKSEIFDDQFSVERPDGSNFTLKIRSTKLEDSAMYFCASSDVQGSYEQYFGPGTRLTVT.

V is TRBV3-1 and J is TRBJ2-7, with 9 positions matching TRBD2. The germline V gene encodes CDR1 LGHDT and CDR2 YNNKEL (reference sequence). Trimming removed 4 bases from V and 2 bases from J; junction bases left unmatched: 9. CDR3 length: 16 amino acids. The CDR3 coding sequence is TGTGCCAGCAGCCCCTCACCGACTAGCGGAACCTACGAGCAGTACTTC. Its protein product is CASSPSPTSGTYEQYF.

This chain connects TRBV5-1 to TRBJ2-7, with D unresolved. The CDR3 totals 14 residues. Germline loops: CDR1 SGHRS, CDR2 YFSETQ. The ends were cut back, 0 bases at V and 2 bases at J, with 9 bases in the middle. The CDR3 DNA sequence: TGCGCCAGCAGCTTGGGCGACGGAACCTACGAGCAGTACTTC. It yields the protein CASSLGDGTYEQYF. The whole variable domain, filled in from reference TRBV5-1 and TRBJ2-7, reads KAGVTQTPRYLIKTRGQQVTLSCSPISGHRSVSWYQQTPGQGLQFLFEYFSETQRNKGNFPGRFSGRQFSNSRSEMNVSTLELGDSALYLCASSLGDGTYEQYFGPGTRLTVT.

There are a few counts of this clonotype. The chain couples TRBV27 to TRBJ2-2; no reliable D call. Germline V CDR1 and CDR2: MNHEY, SMNVEV (reference sequence). CDR3 length equals 14 residues. V lost 5 bases, J lost 5 bases, and 12 bases lay in between. CDR3 protein: CASSPRLGTGELFF. The CDR3 nucleotides are TGTGCCAGCAGTCCCCGTCTAGGGACCGGGGAGCTGTTTTTT.

V usage is TRBV4-2 and J usage is TRBJ2-1; 8 bases agree with TRBD2. Germline V CDR1 and CDR2: LGHNA, YNFKEQ. There are 17 residues in the CDR3. The V segment lost 1 base and the J segment 2 bases; nucleotides outside the gene matches: 7. Here the CDR3 reads CASSQVLAGGTYNEQFF. DNA of the CDR3: TGTGCCAGCAGCCAAGTTTTGGCGGGGGGTACCTACAATGAGCAGTTCTTC.

This chain joins TRBV29-1 and TRBJ2-7; maybe TRBD1 (6 bases). V was shortened by 5 bases and J by 3 bases, with 20 bases between the two germline ends. CDR1 SQVTM and CDR2 ANQGSEA come from the germline V gene. The CDR3 has 15 residues. The CDR3 nucleotides are TGCAGCGTTAGAACGACGGGGCCAGGGGACTACGAGCAGTACTTC. This encodes CSVRTTGPGDYEQYF.

J is TRBJ2-7 and V is TRBV2; TRBD2 agrees at 9 bases. The germline V gene has CDR1 SNHLY and CDR2 FYNNEI. Unmatched junction bases numbered 7, after V lost 9 bases and J lost 4 bases. CDR3 length: 13 residues. CDR3 sequence (DNA): TGTGCCAGTTCAGCGGGAGGAGGGTACGAGCAGTACTTC. This codes for CASSAGGGYEQYF.

The CDR3 nucleotides are TGTGCCAGTACCGGGACACGTTACAATGAGCAGTTCTTC. It specifies CASTGTRYNEQFF. V usage is TRBV5-6 and J usage is TRBJ2-1, with a weak D call TRBD1 (6 bases). Between the trimmed V and J ends, which lost 8 bases and 4 bases, there was a span of 13 bases. The CDR3 contains 13 residues. From germline, CDR1 is SGHDT and CDR2 YYEEEE.

The chain is built from TRBV20-1 and TRBJ2-7, with a possible D match to TRBD2 (5 bases). CDR1 is DFQATT, CDR2 SNEGSKA, per germline (reference sequence). The CDR3 length is 14 residues. V lost 1 base to trimming and J lost 2 bases, with 12 bases between them. The CDR3 reads CSARVPSMPYEQYF. The CDR3 DNA sequence: TGCAGTGCTAGAGTCCCTAGCATGCCCTACGAGCAGTACTTC.

This clonotype was detected once. V usage is TRBV19 and J usage is TRBJ1-2; the D is unclear. Germline V CDR1 and CDR2: LNHDA, SQIVND (reference sequence). With 4 bases removed from V and 4 bases from J, the gap between germline ends came to 10 bases. This CDR3 region has 13 residues. CDR3 sequence: CASSTGSRYGYTF. The CDR3 coding sequence is TGTGCCAGTAGTACCGGGTCGCGCTATGGCTACACCTTC. Supplemented by reference TRBV19 and TRBJ1-2, the full variable domain reads DGGITQSPKYLFRKEGQNVTLSCEQNLNHDAMYWYRQDPGQGLRLIYYSQIVNDFQKGDIAEGYSVSREKKESFPLTVTSAQKNPTAFYLCASSTGSRYGYTFGSGTRLTVV.

This chain links TRBV7-9 with TRBJ2-1; D unresolved. The CDR3 covers 13 residues. Looked up from germline, CDR1 is SEHNR and CDR2 is FQNEAQ (reference sequence). V lost 7 bases and J lost 8, with 15 bases in between. The chain's CDR3 is CASNLNTVDEQFF. The CDR3 nucleotides read TGTGCCAGCAATCTAAACACCGTGGATGAGCAGTTCTTC.

The genes are TRBV6-1 and TRBJ2-5; the match to TRBD1 covers 9 bases. This CDR3 has 16 amino acids. Looked up from germline, CDR1 is MNHNS and CDR2 is SASEGT. V shed 7 bases, J shed 2 bases, and the junction held 11 bases outside the gene matches. The CDR3 DNA is TGTGCCAGCAATCGCCTTCCGGGACAGGGACAAGAGACCCAGTACTTC. It yields the protein CASNRLPGQGQETQYF.

This chain joins TRBV30 and TRBJ2-3, with TRBD2 matching 7 bases. This CDR3 comprises 15 residues. J was trimmed by 0 bases and V by 5 bases; bases with no gene match: 8. Germline assignment: CDR1 GTSNPN and CDR2 SVGIG (reference sequence). This chain's CDR3 is CAWSASGTSTDTQYF. In DNA, the CDR3 is TGTGCCTGGTCGGCTAGCGGAACTAGCACAGATACGCAGTATTTT.